This passage covers 19 T cell receptor beta chains from one sample sequenced in a study of CD8 T cells in Susac syndrome. When the RNA was reverse transcribed, random hexamers were used with an input of about 0.5 to 1 ug. TCRdb called the immunoSEQ multiplex PCR reads again in MiXCR, with one record for every CDR3 protein. The sample lists roughly 89,000 distinct CDR3 sequences, about 95% occurring once. Sequenced: CD8+ T cells from PBMCs. Receptors were obtained from a human donor with Susac syndrome.

The chain couples TRBV20-1 to TRBJ2-3, with 8 bases lining up with TRBD1. CDR1 is DFQATT, CDR2 SNEGSKA, per germline (reference sequence). CDR3 length equals 16 residues. Germline trimming cut 0 bases from V and 0 bases from J; bases unmatched to any gene: 5. CDR3 sequence reads: CSARDGQGPSTDTQYF. The CDR3, as DNA: TGCAGTGCTAGAGATGGACAGGGACCTAGCACAGATACGCAGTATTTT.

The chain links TRBV5-1 to TRBJ2-7; the D gene is possibly TRBD2 (5 bases). This CDR3 has 15 residues. Germline V gene sequence: CDR1 SGHRS, CDR2 YFSETQ. V dropped 0 bases and J dropped 3 bases, with 13 bases sitting between them. The CDR3 reads CASSLEAGDIYEQYF. Written as DNA, the CDR3 is TGCGCCAGCAGCTTGGAGGCCGGGGATATCTACGAGCAGTACTTC. Based on the CDR3 plus reference TRBV5-1 and TRBJ2-7, the full variable domain is KAGVTQTPRYLIKTRGQQVTLSCSPISGHRSVSWYQQTPGQGLQFLFEYFSETQRNKGNFPGRFSGRQFSNSRSEMNVSTLELGDSALYLCASSLEAGDIYEQYFGPGTRLTVT.

This chain links TRBV2 with TRBJ2-5; TRBD1 matches 7 bases. This CDR3 has 14 residues. V was pared by 2 bases and J by 1 base, with 1 base of the junction left unmatched. Germline V gives CDR1 SNHLY, CDR2 FYNNEI. CDR3 nucleotides: TGTGCCAGCAGTGAATGGGACAGCCAAGAGACCCAGTACTTC. Translated, it gives CASSEWDSQETQYF.

In DNA, the CDR3 is TGTGCCAGCAGTTTAACGACAGGGAACACCGGGGAGCTGTTTTTT. Protein sequence: CASSLTTGNTGELFF. This chain links TRBV28 with TRBJ2-2, with D tentatively TRBD1 (6 bases). CDR1 and CDR2 (germline): MDHEN, SYDVKM. V lost 2 bases and J 1 base, leaving 8 bases between the germline ends. The CDR3 contains 15 residues.

The rearrangement joins TRBV20-1 to TRBJ2-1; perhaps D is TRBD1 or TRBD2 (6 bases each). Germline CDR1 reads DFQATT; CDR2 reads SNEGSKA (reference sequence). Trimming stripped 0 bases from V and 8 bases from J, with 17 bases between. CDR3 length equals 15 residues. CDR3 nucleotide sequence: TGCAGTGCTAGAGAGGTGGGGGGCCTATCCGATGAGCAGTTCTTC. Protein: CSAREVGGLSDEQFF.

This rearrangement joins TRBV24-1 to TRBJ2-1; no definite D call. The CDR3 length is 16 residues. Trimming removed 4 bases from V and 7 bases from J, with 19 bases in between. Germline assignment: CDR1 KGHDR and CDR2 SFDVKD. CDR3 DNA: TGTGCCACCAGTGACACCCTCGAGCGCAGCCGAAATGAGCAGTTCTTC. This sequence encodes CATSDTLERSRNEQFF.

The chain recombines TRBV20-1 with TRBJ1-1, with D hard to call. The germline V gene has CDR1 DFQATT and CDR2 SNEGSKA (reference sequence). The CDR3 contains 13 residues. Trimming shortened V by 0 bases and J by 8 bases, and 13 bases separated the two germline ends. The CDR3 loop is CSARDFRLSEAFF. DNA for the CDR3: TGCAGTGCTAGAGATTTTCGTTTGTCCGAAGCTTTCTTT.

V gene TRBV20-1 combines with J gene TRBJ2-3; the D call may be TRBD1 or TRBD2 (6 bases each). The CDR3 is 18 amino acids. Trimming removed 0 bases from V and 4 bases from J, with 23 bases in between. Germline-derived CDR1 and CDR2 are DFQATT and SNEGSKA (reference sequence). The CDR3 protein is CSARDPGAAGHPPDTQYF. The CDR3 DNA sequence: TGCAGTGCTAGAGACCCGGGAGCGGCGGGACACCCCCCAGATACGCAGTATTTT.

This clonotype was found once. A junction boundary mismatches the germline segment, possibly from a read error. The rearrangement links TRBV5-4 to TRBJ2-1; tentative D call: TRBD2 (6 bases). Germline V lookup: CDR1 SGHNT, CDR2 YYREEE (reference sequence). There are 13 residues in the CDR3. Here the CDR3 reads CASSPRLGNEQFF. CDR3 nucleotides: TGTGCCAGCAGCCCGCGACTAGGGAATGAGCAATTCTTC.

This chain connects TRBV20-1 to TRBJ1-6; 8 bases line up with TRBD1. The germline CDR1 and CDR2 sequences are DFQATT and SNEGSKA (reference sequence). V dropped 4 bases and J dropped 11; count of bases not matched to a gene: 10. The CDR3 runs 14 residues. In nucleotides, the CDR3 is TGCAGTGCTACAGGGACAGGCCTCGGGCCACCCCTCCACTTT. This sequence encodes CSATGTGLGPPLHF.

This sequence joins TRBV9 and TRBJ1-2; possible D gene TRBD1, 5 bases. Germline lookup yields CDR1 SGDLS and CDR2 YYNGEE. V was cut by 0 bases and J by 1 base, with 13 bases left in between. CDR3 length: 16 amino acids. The CDR3 DNA reads TGTGCCAGCAGCGTAGCTCCCAGGGCCCTTAACTATGGCTACACCTTC. Protein product: CASSVAPRALNYGYTF.

This rearrangement joins TRBV27 to TRBJ1-2; 8 bases are a match to TRBD1. The CDR3 covers 17 residues. Germline trimming cut 2 bases from V and 3 bases from J; bases unmatched to any gene: 11. Germline-derived CDR1 and CDR2 are MNHEY and SMNVEV (reference sequence). The CDR3 here is CASSLRPLRGLYYGYTF. In DNA, the CDR3 is TGTGCCAGCAGTTTAAGGCCCCTCAGGGGGCTTTACTATGGCTACACCTTC.

CDR3 residues: CASRGLSETQYF. The CDR3 nucleotides read TGTGCCAGCAGAGGACTGTCGGAGACCCAGTACTTC. This rearrangement joins TRBV2 to TRBJ2-5, with D perhaps matching TRBD2 (5 bases). CDR3 length: 12 residues. Germline values: CDR1 SNHLY, CDR2 FYNNEI. The V and J ends lost 6 bases and 5 bases respectively, with 10 bases between them.

CDR3 amino acids: CASSWKREVGTEAFF. The CDR3 nucleotides read TGTGCCAGCAGCTGGAAGCGGGAAGTGGGCACTGAAGCTTTCTTT. The gene calls are TRBV5-4 and TRBJ1-1; D is undetermined. This CDR3 spans 15 amino acids. With 3 bases removed from V and 4 bases from J, the gap between germline ends came to 16 bases. Germline V gene lookup returns CDR1 SGHNT and CDR2 YYREEE (reference sequence).

This chain uses TRBV14 with TRBJ2-1; 7 nucleotides align to TRBD1. There are 16 residues in the CDR3. V trimming: 3 bases; J trimming: 4 bases; junction bases outside the gene matches: 9. From germline, CDR1 is SGHDN and CDR2 FVKESK. CDR3 sequence reads: CASSQDDRVEYNEQFF. The CDR3, as DNA: TGTGCCAGCAGCCAGGACGACAGGGTGGAGTACAATGAGCAGTTCTTC.

CDR3 in amino acids: CSAPIAGGSPYNEQFF. The CDR3 DNA reads as TGCAGTGCCCCAATAGCGGGAGGCTCCCCCTACAATGAGCAGTTCTTC. V is TRBV20-1 and J is TRBJ2-1; TRBD2 matches at 10 bases. Germline V gene lookup returns CDR1 DFQATT and CDR2 SNEGSKA (reference sequence). This CDR3 comprises 16 residues. Trimming removed 6 bases from V and 2 bases from J; junction bases left unmatched: 10.

The V call is TRBV28, the J call TRBJ2-7, with D tentatively TRBD1 (5 bases). Germline loops: CDR1 MDHEN, CDR2 SYDVKM. V lost 5 bases, J lost 0 bases, and 14 bases lay in between. CDR3 length: 15 residues. CDR3 DNA sequence: TGTGCCAGCAGTCTATCAGGGTCCCCCTCCTACGAGCAGTACTTC. It yields the protein CASSLSGSPSYEQYF.

The chain carries TRBV7-2 and TRBJ2-7; 7 bases are a match to TRBD2. Per germline, CDR1 SGHTA and CDR2 FQGNSA. CDR3 size: 15 residues. Germline trimming cut 1 base from V and 4 bases from J; bases unmatched to any gene: 7. In DNA form, the CDR3 reads TGTGCCAGCAGCTTAGTAGCGGGTGAGGGTTACGAGCAGTACTTC. It codes for CASSLVAGEGYEQYF.

The rearrangement joins TRBV29-1 to TRBJ1-1, with D possibly TRBD1 on 5 matching bases. The CDR3 contains 12 residues. The V end lost 6 bases, the J end lost 5 bases, and 13 bases lay between the germline ends. In germline, CDR1 is SQVTM, CDR2 ANQGSEA. CDR3 in amino acids: CSVWDSPTEAFF. The CDR3 coding sequence is TGCAGCGTGTGGGACTCCCCGACTGAAGCTTTCTTT. Using reference TRBV29-1 and TRBJ1-1 for the parts outside the CDR3, the full variable domain is SAVISQKPSRDICQRGTSLTIQCQVDSQVTMMFWYRQQPGQSLTLIATANQGSEATYESGFVIDKFPISRPNLTFSTLTVSNMSPEDSSIYLCSVWDSPTEAFFGQGTRLTVV.